The present T cell receptor beta chain was sequenced within a study of vaccination effects on CD4 cells after COVID-19. Turning to the study itself: Samples came from a couple of convalescent patients 16 days and one week before vaccination.

CDR1 and CDR2 (germline): SGHTS, YDEGEE. Trimming removed 4 bases from V and 3 bases from J, with 13 bases in between. The CDR3 runs to 15 residues. In regard to this clone: The antigen is unknown.

Antigen-specific CD4+ T cells expanded by the ViraFEST assay with viral peptide pools were then sequenced. Cells that had been cultured for 9 to 10 days were the source of isolated CD4+ T cells. Their SARS-CoV-2 infection, verified by PCR, occurred between March and December 2020. Half-medium exchanges with IL-2 medium took place on days 3 and 7. Points from the study as a whole: Clones from infection and from vaccination both contracted markedly late after vaccination. For convalescents, most of the spike-reactive clones seen post-vaccine were new vaccine-induced clones.

Data came from immunoSEQ multiplex PCR; TCRdb stores just in-frame clones and leaves some out. The sample consists of tens of thousands of clones, around 69% of them appearing once. The V gene is TRBV5-8, the J gene TRBJ2-2; D is undetermined. This clonotype was obtained from a human donor who had a prior SARS-CoV-2 infection. The sequenced sample was CD4+ T cells from PBMCs cultured with HCoV-NL63 spike peptides, obtained before COVID-19 vaccination. CDR3 in DNA: TGTGCCAGCAGCATTAGTCTATTTCACACCGGGGAGCTGTTTTTT. It codes for CASSISLFHTGELFF.